The rows below give T cell receptor beta chains drawn from one sample of a study of T-cell reconstitution after alpha-beta-depleted transplantation in children. TCRdb processed the PCR reads anew with MiXCR; each CDR3 protein has one entry. The sample includes 25,000 to 35,000 distinct CDR3 sequences, around 7% of them seen just once. The specimen was peripheral blood, collected 60 days after TCRalphabeta/CD19-depleted stem cell transplant. These receptors all come from a child under three years old who had a stem cell transplant for acute myeloid leukemia, so the T cells may come from the graft donor. Each CDR3 is given with its conserved first and last residue. The D gene is left open where the match is weak. Size is omitted from some rows. Given values are once, few, many or a class for expanded clones.

V,size,D,J,CDR3,DNA
TRBV12-3/TRBV12-4,medium-sized,NA,TRBJ2-7,CASSLQEIEQYF,TGTGCCAGCAGTTTGCAGGAGATAGAGCAGTACTTC
TRBV4-3,NA,NA,TRBJ2-3,CASSQGNFADTQYF,TGCGCCAGCAGCCAGGGAAACTTCGCAGATACGCAGTATTTT
TRBV30,many,NA,TRBJ2-3,CAWSVGSLSTDTQYF,TGTGCCTGGAGTGTGGGGTCCCTTAGCACAGATACGCAGTATTTT
TRBV12-3/TRBV12-4,many,NA,TRBJ1-2,CASSLDPKGGGGYTF,TGTGCCAGCAGTTTAGACCCCAAGGGGGGAGGTGGCTACACCTTC
TRBV6-5,many,TRBD1,TRBJ1-2,CASSLVPGQGSGDTF,TGTGCCAGCAGTCTCGTCCCGGGACAGGGAAGTGGGGACACCTTC
TRBV7-9,many,NA,TRBJ2-5,CASSFWGQETQYF,TGTGCCAGCAGCTTCTGGGGGCAAGAGACCCAGTACTTC
TRBV11-2,many,NA,TRBJ2-3,CASSPPSTDTQYF,TGTGCCAGCAGCCCCCCTAGCACAGATACGCAGTATTTT
TRBV29-1,many,TRBD1,TRBJ2-7,CSVGQPSYEQYF,TGCAGCGTGGGACAGCCCTCCTACGAGCAGTACTTC
TRBV20-1,many,NA,TRBJ2-5,CSATQYPGTQYF,TGCAGTGCTACCCAATACCCAGGGACCCAGTACTTC
TRBV28,many,NA,TRBJ1-1,CASSLGKNTEAFF,TGTGCCAGCAGTTTGGGGAAGAACACTGAAGCTTTCTTT
TRBV7-9,many,NA,TRBJ2-7,CASSLGENEQYF,TGTGCCAGCAGCTTAGGAGAAAACGAGCAGTACTTC
TRBV20-1,many,TRBD2,TRBJ2-1,CSARGGGSYNEQFF,TGCAGTGCTAGAGGCGGGGGCTCCTACAATGAGCAGTTCTTC
TRBV2,many,NA,TRBJ2-4,CASKDTGTKKQNIQYF,TGTGCCAGCAAAGATACCGGGACAAAGAAGCAGAACATTCAGTACTTC
TRBV12-3/TRBV12-4,many,NA,TRBJ2-2,CASVPYTGELFF,TGTGCCAGCGTCCCGTACACCGGGGAGCTGTTTTTT
TRBV7-9,many,NA,TRBJ2-5,CASSLYYGGDETQYF,TGTGCCAGCAGCTTATATTATGGAGGGGATGAGACCCAGTACTTC
TRBV9,many,NA,TRBJ2-7,CASSPSYEQYF,TGTGCCAGCAGCCCTTCCTACGAGCAGTACTTC
TRBV12-3/TRBV12-4,many,NA,TRBJ1-5,CASRPQGKRQPQHF,TGTGCCAGCAGACCTCAGGGGAAAAGGCAGCCCCAGCATTTT
TRBV5-5,many,TRBD2,TRBJ2-5,CASSLGTSPVVETQYF,TGTGCCAGCAGCTTGGGGACTAGCCCTGTCGTGGAGACCCAGTACTTC
TRBV4-3,many,NA,TRBJ1-2,CASSQGRPGWEGYTF,TGCGCCAGCAGCCAAGGGCGTCCAGGCTGGGAGGGCTACACCTTC